This T cell receptor beta chain was found in a study of beta chain features in type 1 diabetes. Turning to the study itself: The patient and healthy donor groups were comparable for age, gender and cell yields. In all, about 100,000,000 sorted cells from all samples were analyzed.

Populations obtained by sorting all exceeded 95% purity. This clone has just a few counts. Sequenced material consisted of expressed TCRB transcripts (all of the isolated RNA was reverse transcribed). Produced via immunoSEQ multiplex PCR; TCRdb's table is partial and in-frame only. Of some 150,000 clones listed, about 10% are singletons. The sample was naive CD4+ T cells from blood. This receptor was identified in a man aged 18 to 29 in good health.

For the CDR3, the DNA is TGTGCCTGGAAATATTCCTACGAGCAGTACTTC. It codes for CAWKYSYEQYF. The chain has TRBV30 and TRBJ2-7; the D is unclear. The CDR3 spans 11 residues. V lost 4 bases and J lost 1, with 5 bases in between. CDR1 is GTSNPN, CDR2 SVGIG, per germline (reference sequence).